What follows are 11 T cell receptor beta chains derived from one specimen sequenced in a study of blood T cell repertoires in COVID-19. Clones were read by immunoSEQ multiplex PCR, and TCRdb kept only the in-frame ones, dropping some. The sample holds a few hundred thousand clones, roughly 88% seen once. The sample comprised peripheral blood. The source of these receptors is a woman in her fifties or sixties with active or convalescent COVID-19.

The rearrangement joins TRBV25-1 to TRBJ1-1, with D perhaps matching TRBD1 (5 bases). Germline V CDR1 and CDR2: MGHDK, SYGVNS. The CDR3 extends over 11 amino acids. Deletions cut 6 bases from V and 9 bases from J, with 11 bases between. The CDR3 loop is CASSRGVQAFF. The CDR3 bases are TGTGCCAGCAGCCGGGGGGTGCAAGCTTTCTTT.

The chain couples TRBV12-5 to TRBJ2-7; TRBD1 matches 7 bases. With 9 bases clipped from V and 4 bases from J, the junction kept 6 bases outside the gene matches. CDR1 and CDR2 (germline): LGHNT, FRNRAP. The CDR3 is 12 amino acids. This chain's CDR3 is CASNRGSYEQYF. CDR3 in DNA: TGTGCTAGCAACAGGGGATCTTACGAGCAGTACTTC.

This clone was seen a few times. The rearrangement links TRBV18 to TRBJ2-2, with a possible D match to TRBD2 (6 bases). The germline V and J ends were trimmed by 4 bases and 3 bases, with 9 bases remaining between them. CDR1 is KGHSH, CDR2 LQKENI, per germline. The CDR3 is made up of 14 amino acids. This CDR3 reads CASSHSGDTGELFF. CDR3 DNA: TGTGCCAGCTCACATTCGGGGGACACCGGGGAGCTGTTTTTT.

This chain uses TRBV5-4 with TRBJ2-7; 10 bases fit TRBD2. Germline V gene sequence: CDR1 SGHNT, CDR2 YYREEE (reference sequence). V trimming: 1 base; J trimming: 0 bases; junction bases outside the gene matches: 4. The CDR3 loop spans 16 amino acids. The CDR3 here is CASSLTRTSGSYEQYF. CDR3 nucleotide sequence: TGTGCCAGCAGCTTGACCCGGACTAGCGGCTCCTACGAGCAGTACTTC.

The V call is TRBV2, the J call TRBJ2-7, with 10 bases aligning to TRBD2. J gave up 6 bases and V 3 bases, and 8 bases lay outside the gene matches. This CDR3 comprises 15 residues. Germline lookup yields CDR1 SNHLY and CDR2 FYNNEI. The DNA for the CDR3 is TGTGCCAGCAGTGATATTAGCGGGGGGACAGGCGAGCAGTACTTC. It yields the protein CASSDISGGTGEQYF.

The chain carries TRBV7-2 and TRBJ1-6, with D unclear. Germline values: CDR1 SGHTA, CDR2 FQGNSA. The CDR3 consists of 12 residues. V lost 1 base and J 9 bases, leaving 4 bases between the germline ends. The CDR3 sequence is CASSLVGSPLHF. The CDR3 nucleotides read TGTGCCAGCAGCTTAGTCGGTTCACCCCTCCACTTT.

This chain connects TRBV5-6 to TRBJ1-1; a weak D match, TRBD1 (6 bases). Germline V gene lookup returns CDR1 SGHDT and CDR2 YYEEEE. The V and J ends lost 3 bases and 4 bases respectively, with 16 bases between them. The CDR3 extends over 15 amino acids. CDR3 sequence reads: CASSSRQVWSTEAFF. The CDR3 nucleotides read TGTGCCAGCAGCTCCCGACAGGTTTGGAGCACTGAAGCTTTCTTT.

This clone was recorded once. V usage is TRBV18 and J usage is TRBJ1-1, with 8 bases identical to TRBD1. Germline V gene data show CDR1 as KGHSH and CDR2 as LQKENI. V trimming: 3 bases; J trimming: 8 bases; junction bases outside the gene matches: 5. This CDR3 spans 13 amino acids. CDR3: CASSPDRVGEAFF. CDR3 coding DNA: TGTGCCAGCTCACCGGACAGGGTGGGAGAAGCTTTCTTT. Full variable domain (remainder filled in from reference TRBV18 and TRBJ1-1): NAGVMQNPRHLVRRRGQEARLRCSPMKGHSHVYWYRQLPEEGLKFMVYLQKENIIDESGMPKERFSAEFPKEGPSILRIQQVVRGDSAAYFCASSPDRVGEAFFGQGTRLTVV.

The chain joins TRBV5-4 to TRBJ1-1, with 7 bases identical to TRBD1. The V segment lost 0 bases and the J segment 1 base; nucleotides outside the gene matches: 6. This CDR3 spans 16 amino acids. Germline CDR1 reads SGHNT; CDR2 reads YYREEE (reference sequence). The CDR3 nucleotides are TGTGCCAGCAGCTTGGGGGCCGGGACAGCGAACACTGAAGCTTTCTTT. This codes for CASSLGAGTANTEAFF.

The chain uses TRBV4-3 and TRBJ1-4; 11 bases match TRBD1. This CDR3 comprises 16 residues. V lost 5 bases, J lost 8 bases, and 10 bases stayed unmatched. CDR1 is LGHNA, CDR2 YSLEER, per germline. The CDR3: CASSRTGGILGEKLFF. The CDR3 DNA reads as TGCGCCAGCAGCAGGACAGGGGGCATATTAGGCGAAAAACTGTTTTTT.

The genes are TRBV3-1 (or the pseudogene TRBV3-2) and TRBJ1-2, with a possible D match to TRBD1 (5 bases). The CDR3 runs to 15 residues. The V gene lost 4 bases and the J gene lost 0 bases, with 12 bases spanning the gap. Germline V CDR1 and CDR2: LGHDT, YNNKEL (reference sequence). CDR3 sequence reads: CASSLTGRTNYGYTF. In nucleotides, the CDR3 is TGTGCCAGCAGCCTAACAGGAAGAACTAACTATGGCTACACCTTC.